Detailed here is one TCR beta chain. Antigen unknown. CDR3 length: 15 residues. Germline V CDR1 and CDR2: SGHRS, YFSETQ. V dropped 8 bases and J dropped 7; count of bases not matched to a gene: 14. This sample is part of a study of cytomegalovirus exposure and HLA in healthy donors. Notes on the study in general: Overall, approximately 150 TCR beta chains were annotated as cytomegalovirus-associated. High sensitivity and specificity were reportedly achieved when the classifier diagnosed cytomegalovirus status. An assumption of roughly uniform sequencing depth across donors underlay the presence/absence analyses.

Primers: 60 Vbeta forward and 13 Jbeta reverse. How the authors handled the data: A later analysis tallied approximately 78 million unique TCR beta chains, about 11 million of them shared. The repertoire was sequenced with immunoSEQ multiplex PCR; TCRdb's copy has only in-frame clones and lacks some. The V and J calls and the clone size are those of that table, but D and trimming were determined from the DNA. Among 200,000 or so clones listed, 84% were seen once. The chain employs TRBV5-1 and TRBJ2-1; the match to TRBD2 covers 8 bases. The source is a boy between 10 and 17 years old in good health and CMV-seronegative. Source material: PBMCs. CDR3 region: CASSGVGTSSNEQFF. The CDR3 nucleotides are TGCGCCAGTTCGGGGGTGGGGACTAGTAGTAATGAGCAGTTCTTC.